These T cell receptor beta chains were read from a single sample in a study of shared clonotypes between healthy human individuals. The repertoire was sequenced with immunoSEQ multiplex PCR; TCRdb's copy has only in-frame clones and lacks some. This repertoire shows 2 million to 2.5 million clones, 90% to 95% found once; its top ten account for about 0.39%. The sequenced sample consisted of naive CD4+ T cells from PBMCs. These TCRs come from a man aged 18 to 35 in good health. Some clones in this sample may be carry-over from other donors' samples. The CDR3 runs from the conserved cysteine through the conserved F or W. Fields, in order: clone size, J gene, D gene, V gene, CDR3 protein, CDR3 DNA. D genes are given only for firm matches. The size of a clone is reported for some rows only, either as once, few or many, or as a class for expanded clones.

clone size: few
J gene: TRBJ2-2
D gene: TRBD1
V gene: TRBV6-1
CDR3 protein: CASRLDRGGGELFF
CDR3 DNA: TGTGCCAGCAGACTGGACAGGGGAGGCGGGGAGCTGTTTTTT

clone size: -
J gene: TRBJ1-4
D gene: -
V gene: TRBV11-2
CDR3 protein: CASSRRGTNEKLFF
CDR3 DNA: TGTGCCAGCAGCCGGAGGGGTACTAATGAAAAACTGTTTTTT

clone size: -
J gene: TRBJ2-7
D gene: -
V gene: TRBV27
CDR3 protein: CASQGRSGGEYF
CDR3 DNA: TGTGCCAGCCAGGGACGGTCAGGGGGGGAGTACTTC

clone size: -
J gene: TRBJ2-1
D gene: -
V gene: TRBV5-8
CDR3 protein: CASSLAKTGKDGDEQFF
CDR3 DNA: TGTGCCAGCAGCTTGGCCAAGACAGGAAAGGACGGCGATGAGCAGTTCTTC

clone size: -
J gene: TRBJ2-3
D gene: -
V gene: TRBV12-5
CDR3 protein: CASGEGTTDTQYF
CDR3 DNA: TGTGCTAGTGGCGAAGGAACCACAGATACGCAGTATTTT

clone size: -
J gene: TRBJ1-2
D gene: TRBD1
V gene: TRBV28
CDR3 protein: CASTGGGITGYGYTF
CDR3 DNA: TGTGCCAGTACAGGGGGAGGAATCACGGGGTATGGCTACACCTTC

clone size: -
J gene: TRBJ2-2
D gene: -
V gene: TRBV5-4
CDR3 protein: CASSPPRTTNTGELFF
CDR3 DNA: TGTGCCAGCAGCCCGCCCAGGACAACGAACACCGGGGAGCTGTTTTTT

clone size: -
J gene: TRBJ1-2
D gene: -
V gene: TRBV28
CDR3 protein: CASSLRQGFSGYTF
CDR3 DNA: TGTGCCAGCAGTTTACGGCAGGGATTCTCGGGCTACACCTTC

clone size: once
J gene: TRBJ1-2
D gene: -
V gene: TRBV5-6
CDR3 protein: CASTPDGGEVNYGYTF
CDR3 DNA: TGTGCCAGCACCCCCGACGGGGGCGAAGTAAACTATGGCTACACCTTC

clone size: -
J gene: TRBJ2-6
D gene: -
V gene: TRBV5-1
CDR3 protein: CASSVGPITPGANVLTF
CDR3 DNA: TGCGCCAGCAGTGTTGGTCCAATCACCCCTGGGGCCAACGTCCTGACTTTC

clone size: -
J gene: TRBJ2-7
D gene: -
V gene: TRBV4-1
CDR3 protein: CASSQDPFTGEQYF
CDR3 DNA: TGCGCCAGCAGCCAAGATCCCTTTACGGGGGAGCAGTACTTC

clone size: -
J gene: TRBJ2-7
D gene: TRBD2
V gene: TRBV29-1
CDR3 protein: CSVLTRTSGSEQYF
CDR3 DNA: TGCAGCGTTCTAACACGGACGAGCGGGAGCGAGCAGTACTTC

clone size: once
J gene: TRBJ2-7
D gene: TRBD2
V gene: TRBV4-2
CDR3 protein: CASSREGLAGYEQYF
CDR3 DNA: TGTGCCAGCAGCCGAGAGGGACTAGCTGGCTACGAGCAGTACTTC

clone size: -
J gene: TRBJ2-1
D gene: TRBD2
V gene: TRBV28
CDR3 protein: CASRAAGLAGYNEQFF
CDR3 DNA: TGTGCCAGCAGGGCGGCGGGACTAGCGGGATACAATGAGCAGTTCTTC

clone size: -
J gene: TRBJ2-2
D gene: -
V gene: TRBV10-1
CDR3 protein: CASSARTLNTGELFF
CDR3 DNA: TGCGCCAGCAGTGCTAGGACACTAAACACCGGGGAGCTGTTTTTT

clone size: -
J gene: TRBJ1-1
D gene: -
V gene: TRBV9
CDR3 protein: CASSVEGRSNTEAFF
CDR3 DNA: TGTGCCAGCAGCGTAGAGGGTAGGTCGAACACTGAAGCTTTCTTT

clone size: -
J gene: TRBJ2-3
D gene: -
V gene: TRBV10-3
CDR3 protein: CAISINRADTQYF
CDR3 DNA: TGTGCCATCAGTATAAACAGGGCAGATACGCAGTATTTT

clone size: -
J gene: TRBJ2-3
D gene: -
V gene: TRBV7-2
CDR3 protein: CASSLRGRGGTDTQYF
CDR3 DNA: TGTGCCAGCAGCTTGCGTGGGAGAGGTGGCACAGATACGCAGTATTTT

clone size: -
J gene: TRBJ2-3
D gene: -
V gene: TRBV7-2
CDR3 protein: CASSSTRARTDTQYF
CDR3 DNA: TGTGCCAGCAGCTCCACTAGAGCACGGACAGATACGCAGTATTTT

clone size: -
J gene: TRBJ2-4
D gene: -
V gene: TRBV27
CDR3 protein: CATSAPDRSKNIQYF
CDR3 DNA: TGTGCCACTTCCGCACCCGACAGATCCAAAAACATTCAGTACTTC

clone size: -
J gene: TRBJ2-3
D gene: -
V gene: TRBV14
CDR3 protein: CASSQPTLDTQYF
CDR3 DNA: TGTGCCAGCAGCCAACCGACGTTGGATACGCAGTATTTT

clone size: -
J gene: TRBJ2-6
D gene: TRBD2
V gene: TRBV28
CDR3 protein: CASSRTSHSGANVLTF
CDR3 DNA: TGTGCCAGCAGTCGGACTAGTCACTCTGGGGCCAACGTCCTGACTTTC

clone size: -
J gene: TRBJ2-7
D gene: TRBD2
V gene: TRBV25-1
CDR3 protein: CASGRGGFDEQYF
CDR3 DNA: TGTGCCAGCGGGAGGGGAGGGTTCGACGAGCAGTACTTC

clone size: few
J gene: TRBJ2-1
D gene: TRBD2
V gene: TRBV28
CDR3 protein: CASSPSGGRYNEQFF
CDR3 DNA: TGTGCCAGCAGTCCCTCCGGCGGGAGGTACAATGAGCAGTTCTTC

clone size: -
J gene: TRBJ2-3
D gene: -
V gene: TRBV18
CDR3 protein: CASSPLGGFSPDTQYF
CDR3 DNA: TGTGCCAGCTCACCACTTGGAGGGTTCTCTCCAGATACGCAGTATTTT